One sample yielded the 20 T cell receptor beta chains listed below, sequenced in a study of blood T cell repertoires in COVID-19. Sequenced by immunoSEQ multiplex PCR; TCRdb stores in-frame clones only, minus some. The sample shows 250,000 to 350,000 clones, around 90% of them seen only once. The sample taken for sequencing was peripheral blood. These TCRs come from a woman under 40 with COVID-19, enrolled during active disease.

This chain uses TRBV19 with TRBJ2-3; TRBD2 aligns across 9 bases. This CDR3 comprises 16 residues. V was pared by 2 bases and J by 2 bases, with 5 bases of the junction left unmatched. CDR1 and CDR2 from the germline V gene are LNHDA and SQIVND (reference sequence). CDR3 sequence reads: CASSILAGLVTDTQYF. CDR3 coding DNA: TGTGCCAGTAGTATACTAGCGGGACTGGTCACAGATACGCAGTATTTT.

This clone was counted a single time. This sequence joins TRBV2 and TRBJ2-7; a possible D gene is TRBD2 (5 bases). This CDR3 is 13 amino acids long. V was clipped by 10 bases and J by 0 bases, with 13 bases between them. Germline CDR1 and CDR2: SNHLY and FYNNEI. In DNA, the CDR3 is TGTGCCACCGCTCGTCGGGGCTCCTACGAGCAGTACTTC. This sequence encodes CATARRGSYEQYF. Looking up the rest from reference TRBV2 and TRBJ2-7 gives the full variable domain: EPEVTQTPSHQVTQMGQEVILRCVPISNHLYFYWYRQILGQKVEFLVSFYNNEISEKSEIFDDQFSVERPDGSNFTLKIRSTKLEDSAMYFCATARRGSYEQYFGPGTRLTVT.

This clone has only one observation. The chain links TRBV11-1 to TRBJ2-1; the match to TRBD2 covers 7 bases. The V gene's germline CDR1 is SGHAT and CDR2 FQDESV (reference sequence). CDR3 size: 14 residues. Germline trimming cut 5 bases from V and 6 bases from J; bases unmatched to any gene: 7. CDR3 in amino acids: CASSISGTFNEQFF. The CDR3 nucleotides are TGTGCCAGCAGCATCAGCGGGACCTTCAATGAGCAGTTCTTC.

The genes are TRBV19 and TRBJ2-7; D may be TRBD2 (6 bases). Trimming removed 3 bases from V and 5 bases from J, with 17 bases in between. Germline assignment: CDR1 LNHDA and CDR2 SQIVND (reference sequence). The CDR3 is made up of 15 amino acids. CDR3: CASSIRGGNVNEQYF. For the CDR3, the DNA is TGTGCCAGTAGTATCCGTGGCGGGAATGTAAACGAGCAGTACTTC.

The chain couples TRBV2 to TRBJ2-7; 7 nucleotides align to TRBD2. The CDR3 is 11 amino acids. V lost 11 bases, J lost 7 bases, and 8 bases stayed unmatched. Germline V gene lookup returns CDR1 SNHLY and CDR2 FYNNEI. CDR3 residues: CAGGLVGEQYF. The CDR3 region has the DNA TGTGCCGGCGGACTAGTGGGTGAGCAGTACTTC. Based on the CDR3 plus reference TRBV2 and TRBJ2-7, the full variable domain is EPEVTQTPSHQVTQMGQEVILRCVPISNHLYFYWYRQILGQKVEFLVSFYNNEISEKSEIFDDQFSVERPDGSNFTLKIRSTKLEDSAMYFCAGGLVGEQYFGPGTRLTVT.

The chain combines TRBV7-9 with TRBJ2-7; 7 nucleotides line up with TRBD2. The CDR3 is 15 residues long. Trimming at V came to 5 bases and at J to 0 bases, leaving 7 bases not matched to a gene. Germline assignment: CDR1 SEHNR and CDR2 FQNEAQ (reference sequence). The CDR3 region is CASSPGGNPSYEQYF. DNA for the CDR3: TGTGCCAGCAGCCCCGGGGGGAATCCCTCCTACGAGCAGTACTTC.

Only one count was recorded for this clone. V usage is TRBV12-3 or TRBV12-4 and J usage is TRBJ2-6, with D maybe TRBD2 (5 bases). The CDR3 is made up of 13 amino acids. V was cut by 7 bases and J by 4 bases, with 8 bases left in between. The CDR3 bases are TGTGCCAGCAAGACTACCGGGGCCAACGTCCTGACTTTC. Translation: CASKTTGANVLTF.

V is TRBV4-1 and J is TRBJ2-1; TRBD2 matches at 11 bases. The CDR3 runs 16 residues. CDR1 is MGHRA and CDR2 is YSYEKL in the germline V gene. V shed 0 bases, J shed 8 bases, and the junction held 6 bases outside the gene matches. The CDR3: CASSQDFSGRAYEQFF. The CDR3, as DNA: TGCGCCAGCAGCCAAGATTTTAGCGGGAGGGCATATGAGCAGTTCTTC.

CDR3 residues: CATSDLLAGADTQYF. CDR3 sequence (DNA): TGTGCCACCAGTGATTTACTAGCGGGAGCGGATACGCAGTATTTT. V is TRBV24-1 and J is TRBJ2-3, with 11 bases identical to TRBD2. The ends lost 1 base at V and 6 bases at J; junction bases unmatched: 2. CDR3 size: 15 residues. CDR1 and CDR2 from the germline V gene are KGHDR and SFDVKD.

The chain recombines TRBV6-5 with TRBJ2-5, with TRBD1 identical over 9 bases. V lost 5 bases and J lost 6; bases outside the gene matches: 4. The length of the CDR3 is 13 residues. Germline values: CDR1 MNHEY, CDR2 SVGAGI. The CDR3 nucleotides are TGTGCCAGCAGTACAGACAGGGGGAAGACCCAGTACTTC. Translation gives CASSTDRGKTQYF.

The CDR3 sequence: CATSDLDDGGGGEQFF. The CDR3, as DNA: TGTGCCACCAGTGATTTAGATGACGGTGGGGGCGGCGAGCAGTTCTTC. The chain joins TRBV24-1 to TRBJ2-1; the D gene is possibly TRBD1 (6 bases). The CDR3 runs to 16 residues. V dropped 1 base and J dropped 10 bases, with 19 bases sitting between them. CDR1 is KGHDR and CDR2 is SFDVKD in the germline V gene.

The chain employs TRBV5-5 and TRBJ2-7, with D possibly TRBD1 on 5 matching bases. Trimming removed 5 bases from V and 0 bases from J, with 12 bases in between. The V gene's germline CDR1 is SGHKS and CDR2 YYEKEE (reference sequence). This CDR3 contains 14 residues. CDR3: CASRDSKSSYEQYF. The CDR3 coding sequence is TGTGCCAGCAGAGACAGTAAGTCCTCCTACGAGCAGTACTTC.

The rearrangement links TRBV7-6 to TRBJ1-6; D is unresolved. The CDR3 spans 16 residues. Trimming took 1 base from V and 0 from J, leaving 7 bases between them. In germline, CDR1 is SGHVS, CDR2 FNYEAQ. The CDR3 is CASSLEPSSYNSPLHF. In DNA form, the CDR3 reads TGTGCCAGCAGCTTAGAACCTAGCTCCTATAATTCACCCCTCCACTTT.

The chain's CDR3 is CAISGTGNQPQHF. Here the CDR3 DNA reads TGTGCCATCAGTGGGACAGGGAATCAGCCCCAGCATTTT. The chain has TRBV10-3 and TRBJ1-5, with 8 bases identical to TRBD1. Germline CDR1 and CDR2: ENHRY and SYGVKD. The CDR3 has 13 amino acids. Trimming took 4 bases from V and 4 from J; bases not matched to a gene: 0.

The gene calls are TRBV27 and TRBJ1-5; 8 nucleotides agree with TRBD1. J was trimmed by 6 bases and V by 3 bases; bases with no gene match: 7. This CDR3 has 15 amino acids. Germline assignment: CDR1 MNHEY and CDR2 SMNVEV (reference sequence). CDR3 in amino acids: CASSFSDRVGQPQHF. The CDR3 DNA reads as TGTGCCAGCAGTTTTTCGGACAGGGTTGGTCAGCCCCAGCATTTT.

CDR3 residues: CASISSIDYEQYF. The CDR3 DNA follows: TGTGCCAGCATTAGTAGTATTGACTACGAGCAGTACTTC. The chain carries TRBV28 and TRBJ2-7; no reliable D call. Trimming cost V 7 bases and J 3 bases, with 13 bases left between them. CDR3 length: 13 amino acids. The germline V gene has CDR1 MDHEN and CDR2 SYDVKM.

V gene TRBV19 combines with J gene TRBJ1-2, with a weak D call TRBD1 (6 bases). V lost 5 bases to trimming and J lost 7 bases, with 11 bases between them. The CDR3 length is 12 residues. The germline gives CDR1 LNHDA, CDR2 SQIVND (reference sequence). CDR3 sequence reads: CASSYREIGYTF. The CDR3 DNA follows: TGTGCCAGTAGTTACAGGGAAATTGGCTACACCTTC.

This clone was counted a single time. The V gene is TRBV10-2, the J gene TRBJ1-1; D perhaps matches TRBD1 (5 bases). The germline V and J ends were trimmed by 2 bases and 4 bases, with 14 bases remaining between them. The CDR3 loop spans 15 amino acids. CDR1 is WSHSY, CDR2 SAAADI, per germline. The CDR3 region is CASSEPSSGGTEAFF. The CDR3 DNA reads TGCGCCAGCAGTGAGCCATCGTCCGGGGGCACTGAAGCTTTCTTT.

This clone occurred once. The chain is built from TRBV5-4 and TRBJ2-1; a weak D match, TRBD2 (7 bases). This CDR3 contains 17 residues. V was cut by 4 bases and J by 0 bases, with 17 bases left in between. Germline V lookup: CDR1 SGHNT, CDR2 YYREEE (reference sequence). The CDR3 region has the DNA TGTGCCAGCAGCCCGGAGGGGGGGTTAAGCTCCTACAATGAGCAGTTCTTC. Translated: CASSPEGGLSSYNEQFF.

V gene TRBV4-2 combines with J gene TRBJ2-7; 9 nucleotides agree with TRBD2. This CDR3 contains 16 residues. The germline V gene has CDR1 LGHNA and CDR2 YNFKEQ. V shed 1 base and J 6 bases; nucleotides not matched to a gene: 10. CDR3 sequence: CASSQASGRLVGEQYF. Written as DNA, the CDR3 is TGTGCCAGCAGCCAAGCAAGCGGGAGGTTGGTGGGCGAGCAGTACTTC.